Below are 11 T cell receptor beta chains sequenced from a single sample in a study of T cells expressing NK-cell markers. TCRdb processed the 5' RACE reads again and assigns one entry to each CDR3 protein, with no DNA. This repertoire includes 200,000 to 300,000 distinct CDR3 sequences. Sequenced sample: blood T cells: a sorted CD56 or NKG2C T cell subset, CD4+ or CD8+ T cells, or bulk PBMC T cells (not recorded which). The source is a woman aged 18 to 75 in good health.

V gene TRBV20-1 combines with J gene TRBJ1-5; TCRdb names TRBD1, which stays unverified in the absence of DNA. CDR1 is DFQATT, CDR2 SNEGSKA, per germline (reference sequence). CDR3 length: 14 amino acids. CDR3 sequence: CSARTGHSNQPQHF.

The rearrangement joins TRBV5-1 to TRBJ2-2. This CDR3 is built from 15 residues. Germline lookup yields CDR1 SGHRS and CDR2 YFSETQ. CDR3 protein: CASSPTPAETGELFF.

The chain links TRBV11-2 to TRBJ2-5; the TCRdb call, TRBD2, lacks DNA for checking. The CDR3 has 16 amino acids. The germline CDR1 and CDR2 sequences are SGHAT and FQNNGV. This CDR3 is CASSLELAGVQETQYF.

V gene TRBV5-5 combines with J gene TRBJ2-1; checking the TCRdb D call of TRBD2 is not possible without DNA. Looked up from germline, CDR1 is SGHKS and CDR2 is YYEKEE (reference sequence). CDR3 length: 14 amino acids. CDR3 sequence reads: CASSSGTLNNEQFF.

The J gene is TRBJ2-3, the V gene TRBV29-1; the D call from TCRdb, TRBD1, cannot be confirmed without DNA. Germline V gene data show CDR1 as SQVTM and CDR2 as ANQGSEA. This CDR3 contains 16 residues. CDR3 residues: CSVEGTLLGSTDTQYF.

The V call is TRBV5-4, the J call TRBJ1-1; the TCRdb call, TRBD1, lacks DNA for checking. There are 17 residues in the CDR3. The germline gives CDR1 SGHNT, CDR2 YYREEE (reference sequence). CDR3 residues: CASSPPGQGRVNTEAFF.

The chain uses TRBV11-1 and TRBJ2-7; TCRdb's D gene call, TRBD2, goes unchecked for lack of DNA. Germline lookup yields CDR1 SGHAT and CDR2 FQDESV (reference sequence). The CDR3 consists of 14 residues. The CDR3 is CASSLRLGAYEQYF.

The chain recombines TRBV12-3 or TRBV12-4 with TRBJ2-1; TCRdb's D gene call, TRBD2, goes unchecked for lack of DNA. CDR3 length: 12 amino acids. CDR3 residues: CASSPADRAGFF.

The chain couples TRBV29-1 to TRBJ2-3; without DNA, the TCRdb call of TRBD2 cannot be checked. The CDR3 runs to 15 residues. Germline V gene data show CDR1 as SQVTM and CDR2 as ANQGSEA. CDR3 region: CSVDGTSGPTDTQYF.

The chain couples TRBV18 to TRBJ1-1. CDR3 length equals 12 residues. Germline V gene lookup returns CDR1 KGHSH and CDR2 LQKENI. CDR3 amino acids: CASSPGVDEAFF.

V and J are TRBV29-1 and TRBJ2-3. The CDR3 runs 14 residues. CDR1 and CDR2 from the germline V gene are SQVTM and ANQGSEA. The CDR3: CSVLAAAATDTQYF.